This T cell receptor (beta chain) was found in a study of blood T cell repertoires in COVID-19. Study background: Collection of acute and convalescent COVID-19 samples took place in the United States, Italy and Spain. T cells, B-cell-depleted T cells, or PBMCs provided the cDNA or gDNA that served as material.

TCRdb's table, derived via immunoSEQ multiplex PCR, lists solely in-frame clones and lacks some. The sample lists about 140,000 clones; 85% to 90% were seen once. The CDR3 loop spans 13 amino acids. V was pared by 5 bases and J by 3 bases, with 10 bases between. This clonotype originated in a woman aged 60-75 years with acute or convalescent COVID-19. This sequence joins TRBV12-3 or TRBV12-4 and TRBJ1-2; a weak D match, TRBD1 (6 bases). The sequenced sample was peripheral blood. The CDR3 loop is CASSRRQDYGYTF. DNA for the CDR3: TGTGCCAGCAGTCGTCGACAGGACTATGGCTACACCTTC.